This T cell receptor (beta chain) was recovered during a study of cytomegalovirus exposure and HLA in healthy donors. Study results and limitations: For presence/absence analyses, sequencing depth was assumed to be roughly uniform across donors. In a later analysis, HLA-associated TCR beta chains were more clonally expanded than equally common others. In a later analysis, at a false discovery rate of 0.05, over 15,000 TCR beta sequences were associated with HLA alleles.

CDR3 length: 14 residues. Trimming cost V 3 bases and J 0 bases, with 6 bases left between them. Germline values: CDR1 KGHSH, CDR2 LQKENI. All donors participated as healthy donors of bone marrow. A multiplex PCR was run with 60 Vbeta primers and 13 Jbeta primers. Here immunoSEQ multiplex PCR was the method, and the copy in TCRdb shows in-frame clones only, minus some. The sample contains a few hundred thousand clones, about 70% of which appear only once. A remark on this clone: Its antigen is not identified.

What was sequenced was PBMCs. The sequence was collected from a woman in her 30s in good health and CMV-seronegative. The chain couples TRBV18 to TRBJ1-3, with unresolved D. The CDR3 reads CASSPGVSGNTIYF. The CDR3 DNA reads as TGTGCCAGCTCACCGGGAGTCTCTGGAAACACCATATATTTT.